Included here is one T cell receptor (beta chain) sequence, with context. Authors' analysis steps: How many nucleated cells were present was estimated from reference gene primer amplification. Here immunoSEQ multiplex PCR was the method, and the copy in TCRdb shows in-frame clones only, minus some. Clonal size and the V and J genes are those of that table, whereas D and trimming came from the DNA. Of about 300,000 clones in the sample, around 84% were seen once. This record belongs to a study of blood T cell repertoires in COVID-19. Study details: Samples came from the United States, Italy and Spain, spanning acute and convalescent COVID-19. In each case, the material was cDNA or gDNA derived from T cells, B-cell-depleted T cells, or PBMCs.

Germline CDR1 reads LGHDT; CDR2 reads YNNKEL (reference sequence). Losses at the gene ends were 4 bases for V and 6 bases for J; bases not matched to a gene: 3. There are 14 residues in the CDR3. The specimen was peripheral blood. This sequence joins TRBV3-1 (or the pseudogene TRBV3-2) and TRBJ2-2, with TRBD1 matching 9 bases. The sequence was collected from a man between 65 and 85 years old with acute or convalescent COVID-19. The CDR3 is CASSPRQGAGELFF. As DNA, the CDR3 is TGTGCCAGCAGCCCCCGACAGGGGGCCGGGGAGCTGTTTTTT.